Presented here are 32 T cell receptor beta chains from one specimen sequenced in a study of cytomegalovirus exposure and HLA in healthy donors. Here immunoSEQ multiplex PCR was the method, and the copy in TCRdb shows in-frame clones only, minus some. The repertoire holds 260,000 or so clones, with roughly 90% as singletons. Material: PBMCs. Source of these receptors: a woman aged 18-30 years in good health and CMV-seronegative.

The CDR3 bases are TGCGCCAGCCGAGGCACCTTGAACACTGAAGCTTTCTTT. This translates into CASRGTLNTEAFF. The J gene is TRBJ1-1, the V gene TRBV10-2; D is undetermined. Trimming shortened V by 8 bases and J by 0 bases, and 10 bases separated the two germline ends. The CDR3 has 13 residues. Germline V gene data show CDR1 as WSHSY and CDR2 as SAAADI.

The genes are TRBV7-8 and TRBJ2-1, with 7 positions matching TRBD2. Germline V gene sequence: CDR1 SGHVS, CDR2 FQNEAQ. V gave up 5 bases and J gave up 4 bases; unmatched junction bases: 11. The CDR3 covers 16 residues. This chain's CDR3 is CASSQPRLAEYNEQFF. For the CDR3, the DNA is TGTGCCAGCAGCCAACCTAGGCTAGCGGAGTACAATGAGCAGTTCTTC.

On this clone: Other DNA variants within this sample encode the same CDR3. V gene TRBV5-1 combines with J gene TRBJ2-1; D call uncertain. Trimming cost V 3 bases and J 4 bases, with 8 bases left between them. CDR1 is SGHRS, CDR2 YFSETQ, per germline. The CDR3 runs to 13 residues. The CDR3 DNA is TGCGCCAGCAGCTCAGGCAGTTACAATGAGCAGTTCTTC. Protein sequence: CASSSGSYNEQFF. Complete variable domain (other parts from reference TRBV5-1 and TRBJ2-1): KAGVTQTPRYLIKTRGQQVTLSCSPISGHRSVSWYQQTPGQGLQFLFEYFSETQRNKGNFPGRFSGRQFSNSRSEMNVSTLELGDSALYLCASSSGSYNEQFFGPGTRLTVL.

The chain links TRBV5-1 to TRBJ2-7; the match to TRBD1 covers 8 bases. Germline CDR1 reads SGHRS; CDR2 reads YFSETQ. This CDR3 is 16 amino acids long. After removal of 3 bases from V and 3 bases from J, the junction contained 11 bases not matched to a gene. CDR3 in DNA: TGCGCCAGCAGCTCAACGACAGGGGTGCGGGACTACGAGCAGTACTTC. This sequence encodes CASSSTTGVRDYEQYF.

This chain connects TRBV7-3 to TRBJ2-1, with D possibly being TRBD2 (6 bases). V was trimmed by 5 bases and J by 6 bases, leaving 11 bases between them. The CDR3 spans 13 residues. Germline V gene sequence: CDR1 SGHTA, CDR2 FQGTGA. CDR3 DNA: TGTGCCAGCAGCGTTGGGACTGCCAATGAGCAGTTCTTC. This translates into CASSVGTANEQFF.

The rearrangement links TRBV2 to TRBJ2-1; 12 bases align to TRBD2. Trimming took 3 bases from V and 4 from J; bases not matched to a gene: 10. CDR3 length: 18 amino acids. CDR1 and CDR2 from the germline V gene are SNHLY and FYNNEI. The CDR3 DNA reads as TGTGCCAGCAGTGAGATTACTAGCGGGAGGTCCCTATACAATGAGCAGTTCTTC. As protein: CASSEITSGRSLYNEQFF. Based on the CDR3 plus reference TRBV2 and TRBJ2-1, the full variable domain is EPEVTQTPSHQVTQMGQEVILRCVPISNHLYFYWYRQILGQKVEFLVSFYNNEISEKSEIFDDQFSVERPDGSNFTLKIRSTKLEDSAMYFCASSEITSGRSLYNEQFFGPGTRLTVL.

The V gene is TRBV6-6, the J gene TRBJ1-5, with 7 nucleotides matching TRBD1. Looked up from germline, CDR1 is MNHNY and CDR2 is SVGAGI (reference sequence). The CDR3 covers 14 residues. V shed 4 bases, J shed 6 bases, and the junction held 6 bases outside the gene matches. The CDR3: CASSLTGKVQPQHF. The CDR3, as DNA: TGTGCCAGCAGTTTGACAGGGAAGGTTCAGCCCCAGCATTTT.

V and J are TRBV7-9 and TRBJ1-3; tentative D call: TRBD1 (5 bases). The germline V and J ends were trimmed by 5 bases and 1 base, with 12 bases remaining between them. The CDR3 loop spans 15 amino acids. Germline CDR1 reads SEHNR; CDR2 reads FQNEAQ (reference sequence). Here the CDR3 DNA reads TGTGCCAGCAGCCCTCACCAGGGTTCTGGAAACACCATATATTTT. It codes for CASSPHQGSGNTIYF.

On this clone itself: Other nucleotide sequences from this sample produce the same CDR3. The chain is built from TRBV6-1 and TRBJ1-5; D remains unclear. Trimming took off 2 bases at V and 6 bases at J, with 2 bases between the two ends. Germline CDR1 reads MNHNS; CDR2 reads SASEGT. The CDR3 runs 11 residues. The CDR3 is CASSELQPQHF. In DNA, the CDR3 is TGTGCCAGCAGTGAACTTCAGCCCCAGCATTTT.

The chain couples TRBV6-5 to TRBJ2-1; 11 bases map to TRBD2. Unmatched junction bases numbered 8, after V lost 8 bases and J lost 5 bases. CDR1 and CDR2 (germline): MNHEY, SVGAGI. There are 15 residues in the CDR3. CDR3 DNA: TGTGCCAGCGCACTAGGGACTAGCGGAAACAATGAGCAGTTCTTC. Its protein product is CASALGTSGNNEQFF.

This clone was counted a single time. CDR3 in amino acids: CASSLTGLGGEQYF. CDR3 in DNA: TGTGCCAGCAGTTTGACGGGCTTGGGGGGCGAGCAGTACTTC. The chain combines TRBV27 with TRBJ2-7, with D perhaps TRBD2 (6 bases). Between the trimmed V and J ends, which lost 3 bases and 6 bases, there was a span of 15 bases. Germline lookup yields CDR1 MNHEY and CDR2 SMNVEV (reference sequence). This CDR3 spans 14 amino acids.

The J gene is TRBJ2-4, the V gene TRBV20-1; unclear D gene. V was cut by 0 bases and J by 8 bases, with 5 bases left in between. The CDR3 spans 11 residues. Per germline, CDR1 DFQATT and CDR2 SNEGSKA (reference sequence). CDR3 protein: CSARDEYIQYF. In DNA form, the CDR3 reads TGCAGTGCTAGAGATGAGTACATTCAGTACTTC.

The V and J genes are TRBV9 and TRBJ2-3; 16 bases are shared with TRBD2. V was clipped by 3 bases and J by 4 bases; unmatched bases: 5. CDR1 SGDLS and CDR2 YYNGEE come from the germline V gene. The CDR3 length is 17 residues. CDR3 bases: TGTGCCAGCAGCGCGTCCGGGACTAGCGGGAGGGCAGATACGCAGTATTTT. Translated: CASSASGTSGRADTQYF.

The chain combines TRBV15 with TRBJ2-2; TRBD2 aligns across 12 bases. The junction had 3 bases not matched to a gene; V was cut back by 6 bases and J by 4 bases. CDR3 length: 15 residues. Germline-derived CDR1 and CDR2 are LNHNV and YYDKDF (reference sequence). The CDR3 loop reads CATRLAGGRTGELFF. CDR3 in DNA: TGTGCCACCAGGCTAGCGGGAGGGCGCACCGGGGAGCTGTTTTTT.

The rearrangement links TRBV5-4 to TRBJ1-1; a weak D match, TRBD1 (5 bases). CDR1 and CDR2 (germline): SGHNT, YYREEE (reference sequence). The V gene lost 4 bases and the J gene lost 0 bases, with 10 bases spanning the gap. CDR3 length: 14 residues. This CDR3 is CASSPAGVNTEAFF. CDR3 coding DNA: TGTGCCAGCAGCCCCGCGGGGGTGAACACTGAAGCTTTCTTT.

V is TRBV7-2 and J is TRBJ2-5; possible D gene TRBD2, 7 bases. The CDR3 is 14 amino acids. V lost 8 bases to trimming and J lost 5 bases, with 18 bases between them. Germline loops: CDR1 SGHTA, CDR2 FQGNSA. Written as DNA, the CDR3 is TGTGCCAGCCCGCCCCCGGGGGGCGGTGAGACCCAGTACTTC. Translating it yields CASPPPGGGETQYF.

The J gene is TRBJ1-1, the V gene TRBV2; a weak D match, TRBD1 (5 bases). There are 14 residues in the CDR3. Germline V gene sequence: CDR1 SNHLY, CDR2 FYNNEI. Between the trimmed V and J ends, which lost 6 bases and 2 bases, there was a span of 13 bases. CDR3 bases: TGTGCCAGCAGGGGATACCAGGGCAACACTGAAGCTTTCTTT. It yields the protein CASRGYQGNTEAFF.

The chain joins TRBV19 to TRBJ2-7; 7 bases line up with TRBD1. Germline V gene sequence: CDR1 LNHDA, CDR2 SQIVND (reference sequence). The CDR3 length is 12 residues. J gave up 3 bases and V 5 bases, and 1 base lay outside the gene matches. The DNA of the CDR3 is TGTGCCAGTAGTGGACAGGACTACGAGCAGTACTTC. This gives the protein CASSGQDYEQYF.

CDR3 DNA: TGTGCCAGCAGTCCCGCCTACGAGCAGTACTTC. This translates into CASSPAYEQYF. The V gene is TRBV28, the J gene TRBJ2-7, with D unresolved. Looked up from germline, CDR1 is MDHEN and CDR2 is SYDVKM. The ends were cut back, 5 bases at V and 2 bases at J, with 4 bases in the middle. The CDR3 loop spans 11 amino acids.

This chain connects TRBV9 to TRBJ2-2, with TRBD2 matching over 9 bases. Germline V lookup: CDR1 SGDLS, CDR2 YYNGEE. With V trimmed by 0 bases and J by 8 bases, 5 bases remained unmatched. This CDR3 is built from 15 residues. The DNA for the CDR3 is TGTGCCAGCAGCGTAGATATTAGCGGGAGTGGGGAGCTGTTTTTT. It specifies CASSVDISGSGELFF.

This clone was counted a few times. The sample holds other DNA sequences that translate to the same CDR3. The V call is TRBV28, the J call TRBJ1-2, with D unresolved. Trimming removed 5 bases from V and 0 bases from J, with 4 bases in between. This CDR3 region has 12 residues. The germline CDR1 and CDR2 sequences are MDHEN and SYDVKM. The chain's CDR3 is CASSPSNYGYTF. In nucleotides, the CDR3 is TGTGCCAGCAGTCCATCTAACTATGGCTACACCTTC.

The chain has TRBV19 and TRBJ2-7, with 8 bases lining up with TRBD2. The CDR3 sequence is 15 residues long. CDR1 and CDR2 (germline): LNHDA, SQIVND (reference sequence). Trimming took 5 bases from V and 5 from J; bases not matched to a gene: 11. The CDR3 region has the DNA TGTGCCAGTAGTCCAAGGACGGGAGGGTCTGACGAGCAGTACTTC. This sequence encodes CASSPRTGGSDEQYF. The variable domain in full, completed from reference TRBV19 and TRBJ2-7, reads DGGITQSPKYLFRKEGQNVTLSCEQNLNHDAMYWYRQDPGQGLRLIYYSQIVNDFQKGDIAEGYSVSREKKESFPLTVTSAQKNPTAFYLCASSPRTGGSDEQYFGPGTRLTVT.

The genes are TRBV9 and TRBJ2-1; tentative D call: TRBD2 (6 bases). With 0 bases removed from V and 10 bases from J, the gap between germline ends came to 17 bases. The CDR3 spans 15 residues. Germline-derived CDR1 and CDR2 are SGDLS and YYNGEE. The CDR3 reads CASSVGSGELSEQFF. Written as DNA, the CDR3 is TGTGCCAGCAGCGTAGGGTCGGGGGAGTTGAGCGAGCAGTTCTTC. Complete variable domain (other parts from reference TRBV9 and TRBJ2-1): DSGVTQTPKHLITATGQRVTLRCSPRSGDLSVYWYQQSLDQGLQFLIQYYNGEERAKGNILERFSAQQFPDLHSELNLSSLELGDSALYFCASSVGSGELSEQFFGPGTRLTVL.

CDR3 sequence (DNA): TGTGCCAGCAGTTTACTGGACTTCGGACGGAAATCTAACTATGGCTACACCTTC. It specifies CASSLLDFGRKSNYGYTF. The J gene is TRBJ1-2, the V gene TRBV28; D unresolved. Trimming removed 2 bases from V and 0 bases from J, with 19 bases in between. The germline CDR1 and CDR2 sequences are MDHEN and SYDVKM. There are 18 residues in the CDR3.

The CDR3 nucleotides are TGTGCCAGCAGTTTGTGGCCCTCCGGAAACACCATATATTTT. It is translated as CASSLWPSGNTIYF. This chain joins TRBV27 and TRBJ1-3; D uncertain. V dropped 3 bases and J dropped 4 bases, with 10 bases sitting between them. The CDR3 extends over 14 amino acids. Per germline, CDR1 MNHEY and CDR2 SMNVEV (reference sequence).

The CDR3 DNA sequence: TGTGCCAGCAGCTTAGCGTTTACAGCCTACGAGCAGTACTTC. Translation gives CASSLAFTAYEQYF. The chain couples TRBV11-2 to TRBJ2-7; D not resolved. With 1 base removed from V and 2 bases from J, the gap between germline ends came to 9 bases. Germline CDR1 reads SGHAT; CDR2 reads FQNNGV. This CDR3 region has 14 residues.

The chain joins TRBV4-2 to TRBJ2-7, with D possibly TRBD2 on 5 matching bases. Germline assignment: CDR1 LGHNA and CDR2 YNFKEQ. Trimming shortened V by 0 bases and J by 2 bases, and 17 bases separated the two germline ends. This CDR3 comprises 17 residues. The CDR3 DNA follows: TGTGCCAGCAGCCAAGACCCGTCCCGGAACGGGGCCTACGAGCAGTACTTC. Protein: CASSQDPSRNGAYEQYF.

This rearrangement joins TRBV12-5 to TRBJ2-2, with D perhaps matching TRBD2 (6 bases). Germline V gene sequence: CDR1 LGHNT, CDR2 FRNRAP. This CDR3 region has 15 residues. The V and J ends lost 1 base and 3 bases respectively, with 9 bases between them. The CDR3: CASGLGGGYTGELFF. The DNA for the CDR3 is TGTGCTAGTGGTTTGGGGGGAGGCTACACCGGGGAGCTGTTTTTT.

This clone was found a few times. This chain uses TRBV30 with TRBJ2-2, with a possible D match to TRBD1 (5 bases). V gave up 0 bases and J gave up 5 bases, with 10 bases separating them. The CDR3 covers 14 residues. Germline assignment: CDR1 GTSNPN and CDR2 SVGIG (reference sequence). For the CDR3, the DNA is TGTGCCTGGAGTGTACTTCCAGGGACCGGGGAGCTGTTTTTT. This translates into CAWSVLPGTGELFF.

This clone was seen a few times. The chain couples TRBV2 to TRBJ2-7, with D perhaps TRBD2 (5 bases). This CDR3 contains 13 residues. Trimming took off 10 bases at V and 3 bases at J, with 16 bases between the two ends. Germline V gives CDR1 SNHLY, CDR2 FYNNEI. This CDR3 reads CATQHGSVYEQYF. Written as DNA, the CDR3 is TGTGCCACCCAACATGGTAGCGTCTACGAGCAGTACTTC. Based on the CDR3 plus reference TRBV2 and TRBJ2-7, the full variable domain is EPEVTQTPSHQVTQMGQEVILRCVPISNHLYFYWYRQILGQKVEFLVSFYNNEISEKSEIFDDQFSVERPDGSNFTLKIRSTKLEDSAMYFCATQHGSVYEQYFGPGTRLTVT.

The sample holds one count of this clone. V usage is TRBV4-3 and J usage is TRBJ2-3, with 12 bases that match TRBD2. CDR1 is LGHNA and CDR2 is YSLEER in the germline V gene. This CDR3 is 16 amino acids long. The trim removed 2 bases at V and 5 bases at J, leaving 5 bases unmatched. The DNA for the CDR3 is TGCGCCAGCAGCCAACGACTAGCGGGAGAAGGAGATACGCAGTATTTT. It specifies CASSQRLAGEGDTQYF.

This clone has only a few counts. This rearrangement joins TRBV27 to TRBJ1-2; 9 positions match TRBD1. This CDR3 has 12 amino acids. From germline, CDR1 is MNHEY and CDR2 SMNVEV (reference sequence). J was trimmed by 7 bases and V by 8 bases; bases with no gene match: 5. As DNA, the CDR3 is TGTGCCAGCGGACAGGGGCGGGCTGGCTACACCTTC. Amino acids: CASGQGRAGYTF.